The source of this TCR beta chain is a study of shared clonotypes between healthy human individuals. Study-level results: For naive CD4 cells, 4% to 6% of clonotypes were shared across a handful of donors.

Comment on this clone: Its cognate antigen is unknown.

Only in-frame clones appear in the TCRdb table, and some are missing; sequencing was by immunoSEQ multiplex PCR. The sample contains over 95,000 clones, about 63% of which appear only once. All donors were healthy HIV-negative adults lacking recent acute infections or vaccinations. The V gene lost 1 base and the J gene lost 5 bases, with 9 bases spanning the gap. The CDR3 has 13 amino acids. Germline lookup yields CDR1 SGHAT and CDR2 FQNNGV. The chain couples TRBV11-2 to TRBJ2-7; possibly TRBD1 or TRBD2 for D (6 bases each). The receptor comes from a woman under 40 in good health. Sequencing used memory CD8+ T cells sorted from blood. Sample subset: CD45RO+ cells pooled with CCR7-negative TemRA cells. This chain's CDR3 is CASSLVGGHEQYF. In nucleotides, the CDR3 is TGTGCCAGCAGCTTAGTGGGGGGCCACGAGCAGTACTTC.